These 19 T cell receptor beta chains came from one sample sequenced in a study of shared clonotypes between healthy human individuals. Method: immunoSEQ multiplex PCR; TCRdb's copy keeps in-frame clones and lacks some. The sample yields a few million clones, around nine tenths seen once. Sequenced: naive CD4+ T cells sorted from blood. As for subset: CD45RA+ positively selected. These receptors were taken from a man younger than 35 in good health.

As to this clone: The sample carries other DNA sequences with the same CDR3. The V gene is TRBV7-9, the J gene TRBJ2-3; D is uncertain. The CDR3 has 14 residues. Germline V gene lookup returns CDR1 SEHNR and CDR2 FQNEAQ (reference sequence). V was trimmed by 0 bases and J by 0 bases, leaving 4 bases between them. CDR3 sequence (DNA): TGTGCCAGCAGCTTAGCCGGCAGCACAGATACGCAGTATTTT. It encodes CASSLAGSTDTQYF. Supplemented by reference TRBV7-9 and TRBJ2-3, the full variable domain reads DTGVSQNPRHKITKRGQNVTFRCDPISEHNRLYWYRQTLGQGPEFLTYFQNEAQLEKSRLLSDRFSAERPKGSFSTLEIQRTEQGDSAMYLCASSLAGSTDTQYFGPGTRLTVL.

This chain connects TRBV5-4 to TRBJ2-2; D could derive from TRBD1 or TRBD2 (5 bases each). From germline, CDR1 is SGHNT and CDR2 YYREEE (reference sequence). CDR3 size: 14 residues. The V end was cut by 3 bases, the J end by 3 bases, with 9 bases between. The CDR3 reads CASSSRDHTGELFF. In nucleotides, the CDR3 is TGTGCCAGCAGCTCCCGGGACCACACCGGGGAGCTGTTTTTT.

The V and J genes are TRBV15 and TRBJ2-7, with D tentatively TRBD2 (5 bases). The length of the CDR3 is 15 residues. The germline V gene has CDR1 LNHNV and CDR2 YYDKDF (reference sequence). V dropped 0 bases and J dropped 6 bases, with 15 bases sitting between them. The CDR3 DNA sequence: TGTGCCACCAGCAGAGATCCGGCTAGCTTGGGCGAGCAGTACTTC. Protein product: CATSRDPASLGEQYF.

This chain joins TRBV9 and TRBJ2-1, with D possibly matching TRBD2 (6 bases). The CDR3 spans 18 residues. V was shortened by 0 bases and J by 0 bases, with 16 bases between the two germline ends. CDR1 and CDR2 from the germline V gene are SGDLS and YYNGEE. CDR3 nucleotide sequence: TGTGCCAGCAGCGTAGGGCGGAGGGGTTTTAGCTCCTACAATGAGCAGTTCTTC. Translating it yields CASSVGRRGFSSYNEQFF.

The genes are TRBV11-3 and TRBJ2-1; D might be TRBD1 (6 bases). Trimming cost V 3 bases and J 9 bases, with 12 bases left between them. Germline CDR1 is SGHNT and CDR2 is YENEEA. The CDR3 loop spans 13 amino acids. CDR3 region: CASSLVGAAEQFF. The CDR3 nucleotides are TGTGCCAGCAGCTTGGTGGGGGCCGCTGAGCAGTTCTTC.

The rearrangement uses TRBV5-4 and TRBJ1-2; a weak D match, TRBD1 (5 bases). The germline V gene encodes CDR1 SGHNT and CDR2 YYREEE (reference sequence). This CDR3 comprises 15 residues. Trimming left V 4 bases short and J 7 bases short, with 20 bases between. This CDR3 is CASSVRRDGSTGYTF. DNA for the CDR3: TGTGCCAGCAGCGTCCGCCGGGACGGCTCTACTGGCTACACCTTC.

The chain combines TRBV6-9 with TRBJ1-4, with no clear D. The V and J ends lost 4 bases and 0 bases respectively, with 12 bases between them. Per the germline V gene, CDR1 is MNHGY and CDR2 is SVAAGI. The CDR3 has 16 amino acids. The CDR3 nucleotides read TGTGCCAGCAGTTTCCCAAATACTGCAACTAATGAAAAACTGTTTTTT. This gives the protein CASSFPNTATNEKLFF.

This clone has a single count. The chain combines TRBV19 with TRBJ2-7; a weak D match, TRBD1 (5 bases). CDR1 and CDR2 (germline): LNHDA, SQIVND (reference sequence). With 5 bases removed from V and 3 bases from J, the gap between germline ends came to 17 bases. This CDR3 comprises 15 residues. Here the CDR3 reads CASSPYPDSNYEQYF. As DNA, the CDR3 is TGTGCCAGTAGTCCGTACCCCGACAGCAACTACGAGCAGTACTTC.

The DNA for the CDR3 is TGTGCCAGCAGCCAGGAGGACAGGGGGCTAAACACTGAAGCTTTCTTT. Amino acid sequence: CASSQEDRGLNTEAFF. The V call is TRBV11-2, the J call TRBJ1-1; 11 bases are a match to TRBD1. The CDR3 covers 16 residues. The germline V gene encodes CDR1 SGHAT and CDR2 FQNNGV. V lost 5 bases to trimming and J lost 2 bases; unmatched junction nucleotides: 7.

The chain joins TRBV5-4 to TRBJ2-7; D is uncertain. The CDR3 covers 14 residues. Deletions cut 4 bases from V and 1 base from J, with 12 bases between. Germline CDR1 is SGHNT and CDR2 is YYREEE (reference sequence). The CDR3 loop reads CASSQGRPSYEQYF. The CDR3 DNA sequence: TGTGCCAGCAGCCAAGGTCGTCCTTCCTACGAGCAGTACTTC.

This chain joins TRBV18 and TRBJ1-3; 9 bases are shared with TRBD1. V shed 3 bases, J shed 0 bases, and the junction held 9 bases outside the gene matches. Germline lookup yields CDR1 KGHSH and CDR2 LQKENI. The CDR3 covers 18 residues. The CDR3 nucleotides read TGTGCCAGCTCACCGTCCGGGACAGGGTTCTTCTCTGGAAACACCATATATTTT. This codes for CASSPSGTGFFSGNTIYF.

The gene calls are TRBV5-1 and TRBJ1-4; TRBD1 aligns across 10 bases. CDR1 and CDR2 (germline): SGHRS, YFSETQ. The V gene end was trimmed by 6 bases and the J gene end by 3 bases; junction bases not matched to a gene: 11. The CDR3 runs to 17 residues. DNA of the CDR3: TGCGCCAGCAAATTGGGACAGGGGACAGGAGCTAATGAAAAACTGTTTTTT. Translating it yields CASKLGQGTGANEKLFF.

V usage is TRBV10-1 and J usage is TRBJ1-1; D uncertain. Germline assignment: CDR1 WNHNN and CDR2 SYGVQD (reference sequence). This CDR3 spans 15 amino acids. V lost 0 bases and J 5 bases, leaving 13 bases between the germline ends. The CDR3 DNA is TGCGCCAGCAGTGAGTCCGCCCGAGGAAAGACTGAAGCTTTCTTT. As protein: CASSESARGKTEAFF.

Comments on this clone: The sample holds other DNA sequences that translate to the same CDR3. This sequence joins TRBV9 and TRBJ1-5; D ambiguous. Germline V gene lookup returns CDR1 SGDLS and CDR2 YYNGEE. The CDR3 contains 14 residues. The germline V and J ends were trimmed by 0 bases and 7 bases, with 11 bases remaining between them. The CDR3 spells CASSVGESGQPQHF. In DNA form, the CDR3 reads TGTGCCAGCAGCGTAGGGGAGTCAGGACAGCCCCAGCATTTT.

The chain has TRBV7-9 and TRBJ2-4, with 12 bases that match TRBD1. Unmatched junction bases numbered 7, after V lost 5 bases and J lost 2 bases. Germline V gene lookup returns CDR1 SEHNR and CDR2 FQNEAQ (reference sequence). The CDR3 runs 17 residues. Here the CDR3 DNA reads TGTGCCAGCAGCCCAGGGACAGGGGGCTTCCCCAAAAACATTCAGTACTTC. Its protein is CASSPGTGGFPKNIQYF. The variable domain in full, completed from reference TRBV7-9 and TRBJ2-4, reads DTGVSQNPRHKITKRGQNVTFRCDPISEHNRLYWYRQTLGQGPEFLTYFQNEAQLEKSRLLSDRFSAERPKGSFSTLEIQRTEQGDSAMYLCASSPGTGGFPKNIQYFGAGTRLSVL.

V usage is TRBV4-1 and J usage is TRBJ2-2; D unresolved. The germline V gene encodes CDR1 MGHRA and CDR2 YSYEKL. This CDR3 is built from 15 residues. The V end lost 3 bases, the J end lost 1 base, and 9 bases lay between the germline ends. The CDR3 bases are TGCGCCAGCAGCCACCTCGGCGGGAACACCGGGGAGCTGTTTTTT. Amino acid sequence: CASSHLGGNTGELFF.

The rearrangement uses TRBV30 and TRBJ2-7; TRBD2 matches 14 bases. This CDR3 contains 15 residues. Germline CDR1 reads GTSNPN; CDR2 reads SVGIG (reference sequence). V was pared by 5 bases and J by 5 bases, with 8 bases of the junction left unmatched. CDR3 in amino acids: CAWEGLAGDRNEQYF. The CDR3 coding sequence is TGTGCCTGGGAGGGACTAGCGGGAGATCGGAACGAGCAGTACTTC.

The V gene is TRBV2, the J gene TRBJ1-2; no definite D call. The germline V and J ends were trimmed by 2 bases and 0 bases, with 10 bases remaining between them. The germline gives CDR1 SNHLY, CDR2 FYNNEI. The CDR3 contains 15 residues. CDR3 bases: TGTGCCAGCAGTGAAATGGCTTCTTCTAACTATGGCTACACCTTC. The encoded protein is CASSEMASSNYGYTF.

The rearrangement uses TRBV2 and TRBJ1-5; D is unclear. Per germline, CDR1 SNHLY and CDR2 FYNNEI. CDR3 length: 15 amino acids. Trimming removed 10 bases from V and 0 bases from J, with 16 bases in between. The CDR3 spells CATSREAVSNQPQHF. Written as DNA, the CDR3 is TGTGCCACCTCTCGAGAGGCAGTTAGCAATCAGCCCCAGCATTTT.